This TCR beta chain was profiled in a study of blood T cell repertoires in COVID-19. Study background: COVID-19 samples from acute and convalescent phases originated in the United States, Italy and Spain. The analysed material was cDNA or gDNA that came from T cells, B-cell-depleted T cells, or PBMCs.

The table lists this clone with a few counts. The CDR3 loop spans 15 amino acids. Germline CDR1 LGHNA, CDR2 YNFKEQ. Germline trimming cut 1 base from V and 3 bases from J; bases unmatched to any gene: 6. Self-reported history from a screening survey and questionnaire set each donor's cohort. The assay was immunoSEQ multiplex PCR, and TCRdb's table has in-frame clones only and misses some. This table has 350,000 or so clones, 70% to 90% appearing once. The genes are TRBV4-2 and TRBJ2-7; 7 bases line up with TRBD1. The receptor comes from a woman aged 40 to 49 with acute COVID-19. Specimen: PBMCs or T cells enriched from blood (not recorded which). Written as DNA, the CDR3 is TGTGCCAGCAGCCAAGGACAGGGATCGAGCTACGAGCAGTACTTC. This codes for CASSQGQGSSYEQYF.